The T cell receptor beta chain under discussion was sequenced for a study of blood T cell repertoires in COVID-19. Study summary: The United States, Italy and Spain were the sources of the acute and convalescent COVID-19 samples. Nucleic acid was either cDNA or gDNA, and it came from T cells, B-cell-depleted T cells, or PBMCs.

The CDR3 consists of 12 residues. V was clipped by 2 bases and J by 2 bases, with 3 bases between them. CDR1 and CDR2 (germline): SGHTA, FQGNSA. Original processing notes: Cell counts per sample came from amplifying reference gene primers. Assay: immunoSEQ multiplex PCR; the TCRdb copy retains only in-frame clones and omits some. That table gives V, J and clone size, and the DNA gave D and trimming. The sample yields about 300,000 clones, around nine tenths seen once. Sequencing was done on a sample of peripheral blood. The chain joins TRBV7-2 to TRBJ1-1, with D unclear. The TCR was taken from a man in his 70s with acute or convalescent COVID-19. CDR3 amino acids: CASSLLNTEAFF. The CDR3 coding sequence is TGTGCCAGCAGCTTACTCAACACTGAAGCTTTCTTT.